This is a list of T cell receptor beta chains from one sample in a study of shared clonotypes between healthy human individuals. Assay: immunoSEQ multiplex PCR; the TCRdb copy retains only in-frame clones and omits some. The table records approximately 1.4 million clones, 95% to 99% of them present only once. Specimen: naive CD4+ T cells sorted from blood. All receptors come from a man between 25 and 39 years old in good health. CDR3s include the opening cysteine and the closing phenylalanine or tryptophan.

CASSVAGRAVNEQFF,TRBJ2-1,TRBV9
CASSLMQGNYGYTF,TRBJ1-2,TRBV28
CSVAGTGVWEQFF,TRBJ2-1,TRBV29-1
CSVEADTTHTDTQYF,TRBJ2-3,TRBV29-1
CASSSPGQGFYGYTF,TRBJ1-2,TRBV28
CASSGRRANTGELFF,TRBJ2-2,TRBV9
CASKGSRGNFEQYF,TRBJ2-7,TRBV7-8
CASKDFGGEQFF,TRBJ2-1,TRBV19
CASSESGLYTIYF,TRBJ1-3,TRBV10-2
CASTPTVKETQYF,TRBJ2-5,TRBV14
CASSSGRGVTGELFF,TRBJ2-2,TRBV5-1
CASSEFYGYTF,TRBJ1-2,TRBV19
CASSGGQGSSYEQYF,TRBJ2-7,TRBV10-2
CASRTGVGYNEQFF,TRBJ2-1,TRBV7-9
CASSKGTGRAQPQHF,TRBJ1-5,TRBV28
CASSADRTTNEKLFF,TRBJ1-4,TRBV9
CASSLRLANYGYTF,TRBJ1-2,TRBV28
CASSVGLGSSYNEQFF,TRBJ2-1,TRBV5-4
CASSYVFRDTQYF,TRBJ2-3,TRBV6-6
CSASLDTQYF,TRBJ2-3,TRBV20-1
CSASDGYTF,TRBJ1-2,TRBV20-1
CASSVSGSSNQPQHF,TRBJ1-5,TRBV9
CASSSGQSNEQFF,TRBJ2-1,TRBV7-9
CASSIDLGQVRYF,TRBJ2-3,TRBV19
CATSRDIADEQFF,TRBJ2-1,TRBV15
CASTLGALAGYTF,TRBJ1-2,TRBV6-5
CASSGGSQQETQYF,TRBJ2-5,TRBV10-1
CASSRPDRVTDTQYF,TRBJ2-3,TRBV28
CASSLGTSDNEQFF,TRBJ2-1,TRBV7-9
CASSWRESGEQYF,TRBJ2-7,TRBV18
CASSERLSSYNEQFF,TRBJ2-1,TRBV6-1
CASSANLRSTSRDEQFF,TRBJ2-1,TRBV7-2
CASTPHAGGTYEQYF,TRBJ2-7,TRBV28
CATSRDLWQSYEQYF,TRBJ2-7,TRBV15
CASSLMGLAVGETQYF,TRBJ2-5,TRBV5-6
CASSLIGETQYF,TRBJ2-5,TRBV28
CASSLARLAGVLGNEQFF,TRBJ2-1,TRBV7-6
CASRASGAGYSNTQYF,TRBJ2-3,TRBV27
CASSLDPLAGGTDTQYF,TRBJ2-3,TRBV5-1
CASRYSAVKETQYF,TRBJ2-5,TRBV6-6
CATGTKHQPQHF,TRBJ1-5,TRBV6-5
CASSQRGERDVAFF,TRBJ1-1,TRBV14
CASSYRGMNTEAFF,TRBJ1-1,TRBV6-5
CASSQGLRVDNEQFF,TRBJ2-1,TRBV5-1
CASSLTGTYEQYF,TRBJ2-7,TRBV5-6
CASAVYNEQFF,TRBJ2-1,TRBV19
CASSKRREGYGYTF,TRBJ1-2,TRBV11-2
CASSYGQGTNYGYTF,TRBJ1-2,TRBV6-5
CASRPTGVETQYF,TRBJ2-5,TRBV2
CSVEITYEQYF,TRBJ2-7,TRBV29-1
CASTARGLGLGVYEQYF,TRBJ2-7,TRBV28
CASSWGLGQGDNEQFF,TRBJ2-1,TRBV5-1
CASSVTGNLDYEQYF,TRBJ2-7,TRBV2
CASSLAKESENEQFF,TRBJ2-1,TRBV5-1